This T cell receptor beta chain was obtained from a study of T cell responses to AZD1222 COVID-19 vaccine. As for this clone: What it binds is unknown.

Broader study findings: Among AZD1222 vaccinees, only six were seropositive at baseline. Clonal diversity may have been underestimated, and the donors were mostly white British, with more females than males. The study found Spike-specific TCR breadth and depth rose after two AZD1222 doses. Reports say nearly half of spike-specific TCRs go after unmutated variant regions.

Clones were read by immunoSEQ multiplex PCR, and TCRdb kept only the in-frame ones, dropping some. The table shows 150,000 to 200,000 clones, with 85% to 90% occurring only once. The ends were cut back, 4 bases at V and 7 bases at J, with 15 bases in the middle. In germline, CDR1 is SGHRS, CDR2 YFSETQ. This CDR3 contains 15 residues. Sequencing was performed on peripheral blood, taken 28 days after the second dose of the MenACWY control vaccine. This TCR derives from an adult who received the MenACWY meningococcal vaccine as a control. The chain links TRBV5-1 to TRBJ1-6; D not certain. CDR3 nucleotides: TGCGCCAGCAGCCCCCTCCTCACCCCGAATTCACCCCTCCACTTT. Translated: CASSPLLTPNSPLHF.